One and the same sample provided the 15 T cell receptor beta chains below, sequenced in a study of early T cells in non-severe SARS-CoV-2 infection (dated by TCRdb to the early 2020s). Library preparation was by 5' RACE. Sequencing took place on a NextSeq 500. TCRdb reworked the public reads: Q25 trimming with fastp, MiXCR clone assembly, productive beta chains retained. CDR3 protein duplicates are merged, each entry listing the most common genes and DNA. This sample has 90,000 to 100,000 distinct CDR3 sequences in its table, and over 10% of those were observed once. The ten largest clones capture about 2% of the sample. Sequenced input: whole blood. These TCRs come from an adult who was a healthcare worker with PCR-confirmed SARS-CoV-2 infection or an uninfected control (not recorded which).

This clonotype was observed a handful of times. The chain's CDR3 is CASSLAQRYNEQFF. CDR3 bases: TGTGCCAGCAGTTTGGCACAGCGGTACAATGAGCAGTTCTTC. The chain recombines TRBV28 with TRBJ2-1, with D possibly TRBD2 on 5 matching bases. CDR1 is MDHEN and CDR2 is SYDVKM in the germline V gene. The CDR3 runs to 14 residues. Trimming shortened V by 3 bases and J by 4 bases, and 10 bases separated the two germline ends.

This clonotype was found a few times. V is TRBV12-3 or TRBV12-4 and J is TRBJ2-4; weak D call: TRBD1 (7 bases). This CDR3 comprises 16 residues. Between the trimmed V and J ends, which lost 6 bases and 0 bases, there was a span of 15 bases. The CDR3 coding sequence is TGTGCCAGCAGCCGCGGGACAGATCTAGCCAAAAACATTCAGTACTTC. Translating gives CASSRGTDLAKNIQYF.

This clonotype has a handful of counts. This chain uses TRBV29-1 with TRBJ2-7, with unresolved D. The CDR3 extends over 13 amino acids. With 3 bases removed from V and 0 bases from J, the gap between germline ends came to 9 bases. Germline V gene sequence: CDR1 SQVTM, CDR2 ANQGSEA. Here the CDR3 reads CSVERLHSYEQYF. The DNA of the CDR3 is TGCAGCGTTGAGCGACTCCACTCCTACGAGCAGTACTTC.

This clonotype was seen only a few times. CDR3 coding DNA: TGCGCCAGCAGCCAAGAAGGGGGACCCGGTTACGAGCAGTACTTC. Encoded protein: CASSQEGGPGYEQYF. This sequence joins TRBV4-1 and TRBJ2-7; TRBD1 is a possible D gene (6 bases). This CDR3 has 15 amino acids. The germline V gene has CDR1 MGHRA and CDR2 YSYEKL. Trimming stripped 0 bases from V and 4 bases from J, with 13 bases between.

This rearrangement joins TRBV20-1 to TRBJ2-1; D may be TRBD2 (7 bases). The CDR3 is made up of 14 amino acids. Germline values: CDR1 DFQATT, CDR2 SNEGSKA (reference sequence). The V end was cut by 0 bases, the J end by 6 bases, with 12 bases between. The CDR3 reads CSARDRGGRNEQFF. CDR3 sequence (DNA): TGCAGTGCTAGAGATAGGGGGGGCCGCAATGAGCAGTTCTTC.

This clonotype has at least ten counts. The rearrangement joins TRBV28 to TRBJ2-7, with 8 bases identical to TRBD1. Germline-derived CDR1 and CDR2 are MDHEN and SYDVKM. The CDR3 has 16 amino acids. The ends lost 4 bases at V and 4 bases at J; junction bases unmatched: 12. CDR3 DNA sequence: TGTGCCAGCAGTTCCCCCCTCCGGACAGGGCGATACGAGCAGTACTTC. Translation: CASSSPLRTGRYEQYF.

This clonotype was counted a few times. The CDR3 DNA sequence: TGTGCCAGCAGCCTCGCCGGGACAGGCCACACTGAAGCTTTCTTT. It translates to CASSLAGTGHTEAFF. The gene calls are TRBV13 and TRBJ1-1, with 8 bases that match TRBD1. In germline, CDR1 is PRHDT, CDR2 FYEKMQ (reference sequence). J lost 3 bases, V lost 5 bases, and 8 bases had no gene match. The CDR3 extends over 15 amino acids.

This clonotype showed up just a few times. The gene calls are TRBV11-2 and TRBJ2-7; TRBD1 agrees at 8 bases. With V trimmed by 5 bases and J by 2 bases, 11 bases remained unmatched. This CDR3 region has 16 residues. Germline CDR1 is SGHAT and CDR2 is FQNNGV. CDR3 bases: TGTGCCAGCAGCCCAGTAAGTCGGACAGGGACCTACGAGCAGTACTTC. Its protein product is CASSPVSRTGTYEQYF. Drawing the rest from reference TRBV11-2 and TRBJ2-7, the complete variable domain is EAGVAQSPRYKIIEKRQSVAFWCNPISGHATLYWYQQILGQGPKLLIQFQNNGVVDDSQLPKDRFSAERLKGVDSTLKIQPAKLEDSAVYLCASSPVSRTGTYEQYFGPGTRLTVT.

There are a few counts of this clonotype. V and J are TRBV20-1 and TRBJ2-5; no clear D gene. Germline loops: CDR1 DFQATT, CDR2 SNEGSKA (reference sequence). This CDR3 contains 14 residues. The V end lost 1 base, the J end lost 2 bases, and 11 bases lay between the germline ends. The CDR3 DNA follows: TGCAGTGCTAGAGTAAGGACGGGTCAAGAGACCCAGTACTTC. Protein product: CSARVRTGQETQYF.

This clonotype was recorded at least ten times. CDR3 DNA: TGTGCCACCGCAGGTACGAACACTGAAGCTTTCTTT. Protein sequence: CATAGTNTEAFF. V usage is TRBV10-3 and J usage is TRBJ1-1; D remains unclear. This CDR3 has 12 amino acids. V was clipped by 10 bases and J by 1 base, with 10 bases between them. Looked up from germline, CDR1 is ENHRY and CDR2 is SYGVKD.

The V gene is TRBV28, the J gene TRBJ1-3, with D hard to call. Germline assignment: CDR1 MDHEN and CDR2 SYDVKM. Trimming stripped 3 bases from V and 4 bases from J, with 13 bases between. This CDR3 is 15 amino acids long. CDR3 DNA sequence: TGTGCCAGCAGTTTTCACGGGCAGGACGGAAACACCATATATTTT. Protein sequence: CASSFHGQDGNTIYF.

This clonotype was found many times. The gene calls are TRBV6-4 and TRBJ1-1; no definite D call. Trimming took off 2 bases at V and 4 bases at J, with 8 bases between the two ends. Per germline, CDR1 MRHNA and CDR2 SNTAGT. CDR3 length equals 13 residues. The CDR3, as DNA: TGTGCCAGCAGTGACGATATGGGCACTGAAGCTTTCTTT. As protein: CASSDDMGTEAFF.

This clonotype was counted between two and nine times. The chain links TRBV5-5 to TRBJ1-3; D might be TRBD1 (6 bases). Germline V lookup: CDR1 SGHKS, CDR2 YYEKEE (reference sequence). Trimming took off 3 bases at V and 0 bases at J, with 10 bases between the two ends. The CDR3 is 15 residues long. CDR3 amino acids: CASSSRTASGNTIYF. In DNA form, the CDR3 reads TGTGCCAGCAGCTCCAGGACAGCCTCTGGAAACACCATATATTTT.

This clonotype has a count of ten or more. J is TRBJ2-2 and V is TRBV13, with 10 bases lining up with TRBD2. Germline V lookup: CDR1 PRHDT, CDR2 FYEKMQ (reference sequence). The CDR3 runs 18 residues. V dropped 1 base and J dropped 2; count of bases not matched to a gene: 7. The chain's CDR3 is CASSLVRGLAANTGELFF. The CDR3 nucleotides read TGTGCCAGCAGCTTAGTACGTGGACTAGCGGCTAACACCGGGGAGCTGTTTTTT.

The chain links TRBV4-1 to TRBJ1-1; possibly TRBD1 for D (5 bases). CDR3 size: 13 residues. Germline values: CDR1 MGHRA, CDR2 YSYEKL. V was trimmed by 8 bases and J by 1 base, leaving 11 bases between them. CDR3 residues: CASRGLQNTEAFF. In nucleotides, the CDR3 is TGCGCCAGCCGGGGACTACAGAACACTGAAGCTTTCTTT.